This TCR beta chain comes out of a study of CD8 T cells in Susac syndrome. Study as a whole: When blood was drawn, patients with Susac syndrome were on intravenous immunoglobulin alone, on corticosteroids, or therapy-naive.

The authors sequenced TCR beta from blood CD8+ and CD4+ T cells. The germline V gene encodes CDR1 MGHRA and CDR2 YSYEKL. The trim removed 8 bases at V and 3 bases at J, leaving 2 bases unmatched. The CDR3 loop spans 13 amino acids. An amount of RNA that ranged from about 0.45 to 1 ug was reverse transcribed with random hexamers. Amplification of TCR beta CDR3 used immunoSEQ multiplex PCR across 54 Vbeta and 13 Jbeta. From the immunoSEQ multiplex PCR reads, TCRdb called clonotypes with MiXCR, one entry per CDR3 protein. The sample carries about 140,000 distinct CDR3 sequences, around 95% recorded once. With respect to this clonotype: No antigen is known for it.

Points from the study as a whole: The authors acknowledged that the study's TCR sequencing and HLA analysis involved relatively few individuals.

The TCR was taken from a human donor with Susac syndrome. Sample: CD4+ T cells from PBMCs. V gene TRBV4-1 combines with J gene TRBJ1-4; TRBD1 matches at 8 bases. For the CDR3, the DNA is TGCGCCAGCCACAGGGGGGCTAATGAAAAACTGTTTTTT. This sequence encodes CASHRGANEKLFF.